This T cell receptor (beta chain) is drawn from a study of OX40 agonist ivuxolimab in advanced cancers. Study-level points and caveats: Determination of antigen specificity was not performed for the expanded peripheral T cells.

Sequencing was performed with immunoSEQ multiplex PCR; in TCRdb, only in-frame clones are kept and a portion is missing. The sample consists of 50,000 to 65,000 clones, roughly 88% of them appearing once. CDR1 and CDR2 from the germline V gene are PRHDT and FYEKMQ (reference sequence). The CDR3 runs 16 residues. V shed 4 bases, J shed 5 bases, and the junction held 7 bases outside the gene matches. In regard to this clone: The antigen remains undetermined.

This receptor was identified in an adult with an advanced solid tumor such as melanoma, head and neck, liver or kidney cancer. The chain couples TRBV13 to TRBJ2-3; 12 bases agree with TRBD1. Source: CD4+ or CD8+ T cells sorted from blood, taken in a trial of the OX40 agonist ivuxolimab. The CDR3 nucleotides read TGTGCCAGCAGCTCAGGAGGGACAGGGGGCAGAGATACGCAGTATTTT. Protein: CASSSGGTGGRDTQYF. The full variable domain, in which reference TRBV13 and TRBJ2-3 provide the parts outside the CDR3, is AAGVIQSPRHLIKEKRETATLKCYPIPRHDTVYWYQQGPGQDPQFLISFYEKMQSDKGSIPDRFSAQQFSDYHSELNMSSLELGDSALYFCASSSGGTGGRDTQYFGPGTRLTVL.